This entry lists 20 T cell receptor beta chains sequenced from one sample in a study of blood T cell repertoires in COVID-19. TCRdb keeps only in-frame clones here, not all; method: immunoSEQ multiplex PCR. Here the sample spans 210,000 or so clones, about 83% being singletons. Sequencing was done on a sample of peripheral blood. The receptors derive from a woman in her 70s with active or convalescent COVID-19.

The chain uses TRBV18 and TRBJ2-5; a weak D match, TRBD2 (5 bases). The CDR3 is made up of 16 amino acids. Trimming cost V 3 bases and J 0 bases, with 14 bases left between them. Looked up from germline, CDR1 is KGHSH and CDR2 is LQKENI. As DNA, the CDR3 is TGTGCCAGCTCACCTCCCGGGAACCCCTACCAAGAGACCCAGTACTTC. Protein: CASSPPGNPYQETQYF.

The chain has TRBV27 and TRBJ1-1; TRBD1 might be the D (5 bases). The germline CDR1 and CDR2 sequences are MNHEY and SMNVEV (reference sequence). The V and J ends lost 7 bases and 5 bases respectively, with 14 bases between them. The CDR3 extends over 13 amino acids. In nucleotides, the CDR3 is TGTGCCAGCACCCTTGGGAGGGGAACTGAAGCTTTCTTT. Translation: CASTLGRGTEAFF.

V gene TRBV28 combines with J gene TRBJ2-2; 12 bases align to TRBD1. The CDR3 sequence is 17 residues long. Unmatched junction bases numbered 11, after V lost 5 bases and J lost 7 bases. Germline CDR1 is MDHEN and CDR2 is SYDVKM. The CDR3 reads CASSKGTGGGFIGELFF. The CDR3 nucleotides are TGTGCCAGCAGTAAAGGGACAGGGGGCGGCTTTATCGGGGAGCTGTTTTTT.

The chain has TRBV30 and TRBJ2-2; 10 bases match TRBD2. Germline-derived CDR1 and CDR2 are GTSNPN and SVGIG (reference sequence). There are 18 residues in the CDR3. V trimming: 0 bases; J trimming: 6 bases; junction bases outside the gene matches: 13. The CDR3 sequence: CAWSVPWLAGAVAGELFF. CDR3 bases: TGTGCCTGGAGTGTACCTTGGCTAGCGGGAGCTGTAGCCGGGGAGCTGTTTTTT. The full variable domain, rest sourced from reference TRBV30 and TRBJ2-2, is SQTIHQWPATLVQPVGSPLSLECTVEGTSNPNLYWYRQAAGRGLQLLFYSVGIGQISSEVPQNLSASRPQDRQFILSSKKLLLSDSGFYLCAWSVPWLAGAVAGELFFGEGSRLTVL.

This clone turned up a few times. The CDR3 spells CASKAGIYNSPLHF. Written as DNA, the CDR3 is TGTGCCAGCAAAGCGGGGATTTATAATTCACCCCTCCACTTT. The chain combines TRBV27 with TRBJ1-6; D gene unclear. The CDR3 loop spans 14 amino acids. The V gene's germline CDR1 is MNHEY and CDR2 SMNVEV (reference sequence). Trimming pared 7 bases from V and 4 bases from J, leaving 11 bases between.

The CDR3 loop is CASSISGQAYNQPQHF. CDR3 coding DNA: TGTGCCAGCAGTATTTCAGGACAGGCCTACAATCAGCCCCAGCATTTT. V gene TRBV2 combines with J gene TRBJ1-5; the match to TRBD1 covers 7 bases. Trimming at V came to 5 bases and at J to 3 bases, leaving 10 bases not matched to a gene. Germline V lookup: CDR1 SNHLY, CDR2 FYNNEI. CDR3 size: 16 residues.

The CDR3 region has the DNA TGTGCCTGGAGTGTGGGACACCCCTACGAGCAGTACTTC. The encoded protein is CAWSVGHPYEQYF. J is TRBJ2-7 and V is TRBV30; TRBD1 might be the D (6 bases). Germline V CDR1 and CDR2: GTSNPN, SVGIG (reference sequence). V lost 0 bases and J lost 2, with 8 bases in between. The CDR3 loop spans 13 amino acids.

The chain has TRBV6-2 or TRBV6-3 and TRBJ2-1; TRBD1 matches 9 bases. The CDR3 has 16 amino acids. The V gene's germline CDR1 is MNHEY and CDR2 SVGEGT. The V gene end was trimmed by 3 bases and the J gene end by 6 bases; junction bases not matched to a gene: 9. The CDR3 sequence: CASSYYGQGFSNEQFF. The CDR3 DNA reads as TGTGCCAGCAGTTATTACGGACAGGGGTTCAGCAATGAGCAGTTCTTC.

This chain uses TRBV4-1 with TRBJ1-1; maybe TRBD1 (5 bases). The germline V gene has CDR1 MGHRA and CDR2 YSYEKL. CDR3 length: 15 amino acids. With 0 bases removed from V and 5 bases from J, the gap between germline ends came to 13 bases. CDR3 protein: CASSQEDREGTEAFF. The CDR3 DNA reads TGCGCCAGCAGCCAAGAGGATAGGGAGGGGACTGAAGCTTTCTTT.

The chain uses TRBV29-1 and TRBJ1-1; D perhaps matches TRBD1 (5 bases). Trimming stripped 1 base from V and 1 base from J, with 13 bases between. This CDR3 spans 15 amino acids. Looked up from germline, CDR1 is SQVTM and CDR2 is ANQGSEA. CDR3 coding DNA: TGCAGCGTTGAAGTGCAGGGAATTGAGAACACTGAAGCTTTCTTT. Translated, it gives CSVEVQGIENTEAFF.

V and J are TRBV2 and TRBJ2-1; D uncertain. CDR3 length equals 12 residues. The germline V gene encodes CDR1 SNHLY and CDR2 FYNNEI. V was cut by 5 bases and J by 7 bases, with 9 bases left in between. CDR3 protein: CASSLTRNEQFF. CDR3 nucleotide sequence: TGTGCCAGCAGTCTGACTCGGAATGAGCAGTTCTTC. Full variable domain (outside the CDR3, taken from reference TRBV2 and TRBJ2-1): EPEVTQTPSHQVTQMGQEVILRCVPISNHLYFYWYRQILGQKVEFLVSFYNNEISEKSEIFDDQFSVERPDGSNFTLKIRSTKLEDSAMYFCASSLTRNEQFFGPGTRLTVL.

The V call is TRBV29-1, the J call TRBJ2-7, with D possibly TRBD1 on 5 matching bases. Germline assignment: CDR1 SQVTM and CDR2 ANQGSEA. The CDR3 length is 12 residues. Trimming stripped 6 bases from V and 6 bases from J, with 15 bases between. The CDR3 sequence: CSVQGPPGEQYF. DNA of the CDR3: TGCAGCGTCCAGGGTCCCCCTGGCGAGCAGTACTTC.

The chain combines TRBV2 with TRBJ2-5, with D perhaps matching TRBD2 (6 bases). Germline loops: CDR1 SNHLY, CDR2 FYNNEI. V was clipped by 4 bases and J by 4 bases, with 22 bases between them. This CDR3 comprises 17 residues. CDR3 amino acids: CASSVGRRGLKGETQYF. In DNA, the CDR3 is TGTGCCAGCAGTGTCGGACGGCGGGGTCTAAAGGGAGAGACCCAGTACTTC.

The sample holds one count of this clone. The chain employs TRBV25-1 and TRBJ2-6; TRBD1 might be the D (6 bases). The CDR3 covers 15 residues. Between the trimmed V and J ends, which lost 7 bases and 0 bases, there was a span of 10 bases. Germline V CDR1 and CDR2: MGHDK, SYGVNS. The CDR3 spells CASKDSSSGANVLTF. DNA for the CDR3: TGTGCCAGCAAGGACAGTTCCTCTGGGGCCAACGTCCTGACTTTC.

The chain combines TRBV19 with TRBJ2-3; possible D gene TRBD2, 6 bases. Trimming took off 4 bases at V and 0 bases at J, with 11 bases between the two ends. Germline values: CDR1 LNHDA, CDR2 SQIVND (reference sequence). CDR3 length: 15 amino acids. CDR3 sequence: CASSKQRASTDTQYF. The DNA for the CDR3 is TGTGCCAGTAGTAAGCAGCGGGCAAGCACAGATACGCAGTATTTT.

The chain joins TRBV28 to TRBJ2-3; 10 bases match TRBD1. Germline V gene lookup returns CDR1 MDHEN and CDR2 SYDVKM. The CDR3 extends over 15 amino acids. Trimming removed 10 bases from V and 4 bases from J; junction bases left unmatched: 11. CDR3 amino acids: CATSEPGQGADTQYF. The CDR3 DNA sequence: TGTGCCACCTCCGAGCCCGGACAGGGGGCAGATACGCAGTATTTT.

The J gene is TRBJ2-1, the V gene TRBV11-2, with 8 nucleotides matching TRBD1. The germline gives CDR1 SGHAT, CDR2 FQNNGV. CDR3 length: 16 residues. Trimming took 1 base from V and 0 from J; bases not matched to a gene: 2. The CDR3 sequence is CASSLGTGFSYNEQFF. The CDR3 nucleotides read TGTGCCAGCAGCTTAGGGACAGGGTTCTCCTACAATGAGCAGTTCTTC.

The rearrangement links TRBV29-1 to TRBJ2-3, with D possibly TRBD1 on 5 matching bases. The CDR3 contains 13 residues. Trimming removed 4 bases from V and 0 bases from J, with 8 bases in between. Germline CDR1 reads SQVTM; CDR2 reads ANQGSEA. CDR3 in DNA: TGCAGCGTTGTCAGGGCAAGCACAGATACGCAGTATTTT. Translation: CSVVRASTDTQYF.

The rearrangement uses TRBV25-1 and TRBJ2-7, with TRBD1 as a possible D gene (6 bases). Germline CDR1 is MGHDK and CDR2 is SYGVNS. CDR3 length: 14 amino acids. Trimming pared 0 bases from V and 5 bases from J, leaving 11 bases between. The CDR3 DNA sequence: TGTGCCAGCAGTGAATACAGGGGCCGGGACGAGCAGTACTTC. Translated, it gives CASSEYRGRDEQYF.

The table lists this clone with many counts. The chain is built from TRBV14 and TRBJ1-1; D might be TRBD1 (5 bases). The germline V gene has CDR1 SGHDN and CDR2 FVKESK. This CDR3 has 18 residues. Between the trimmed V and J ends, which lost 3 bases and 3 bases, there was a span of 23 bases. The CDR3 sequence is CASSQRPWTPTDYTEAFF. The CDR3 DNA sequence: TGTGCCAGCAGCCAGCGTCCGTGGACACCCACAGATTACACTGAAGCTTTCTTT.